Below, one T cell receptor beta chain is given with its context. No antigen is known for it. The entry originates in a study of a mutant IDH1 vaccine in newly diagnosed glioma. About the research overall: Antecedent treatment encompassed radiotherapy, temozolomide, or their combination; the majority received both.

Study-wide points: Across multiple MHC alleles, 93.3% of patients had vaccine-induced responses.

Germline CDR1 and CDR2: SGHTA and FQGNSA. V lost 5 bases to trimming and J lost 6 bases; unmatched junction nucleotides: 17. The length of the CDR3 is 17 residues. Regarding time point: week 35, safety follow-up. With topical imiquimod, each dose of the vaccine consisted of 300 ug of mutant IDH1 20-mer peptide. Clones were read by immunoSEQ multiplex PCR, and TCRdb kept only the in-frame ones, dropping some. The sample consists of about 69,000 clones, 70% to 90% of them appearing once. The material sequenced was PBMCs, taken from a glioma patient whose treatment included an IDH1 peptide vaccine. This receptor was taken from a man aged 25 to 40 with glioma. The chain uses TRBV7-2 and TRBJ1-2; 8 nucleotides line up with TRBD1. The CDR3 DNA reads as TGTGCCAGCAGCAAACGGACTAGAATGGACAGGGTGGATGGCTACACCTTC. Its translation: CASSKRTRMDRVDGYTF.